These 20 T cell receptor beta chains were all obtained from the same sample, sequenced in a study of T cells in Graves' hyperthyroidism and ophthalmopathy (dated by TCRdb to about 2019). The receptor library was made with multiplex PCR. The instrument was an Illumina HiSeq 2000. TCR beta CDR3 regions were amplified from RNA transcripts. For the first round of RT-PCR on the TCR CDR3, the HTBI primer set was used together with the Qiagen OneStep RT-PCR kit. TCRdb trimmed the raw reads at Q25, called clones with MiXCR and kept productive beta chains. Rows with one shared CDR3 protein collapse into an entry with the most common genes and DNA. This sample lists hundreds of thousands of distinct CDR3 sequences; less than 25% were detected once. The ten largest make up roughly 30% of the sample. The material sequenced was blood. All receptors come from a man aged 25-45 years with Graves' ophthalmopathy.

The J gene is TRBJ1-4, the V gene TRBV7-9; weak D call: TRBD1 (5 bases). The CDR3 covers 14 residues. V was trimmed by 2 bases and J by 11 bases, leaving 15 bases between them. In germline, CDR1 is SEHNR, CDR2 FQNEAQ (reference sequence). CDR3 loop: CASSLIEGSGKLFF. The CDR3 nucleotides are TGTGCCAGCAGCTTAATCGAGGGGTCGGGGAAACTGTTTTTT.

The chain links TRBV6-1 to TRBJ1-6; 7 bases match TRBD1. V was clipped by 2 bases and J by 8 bases; unmatched bases: 6. Germline CDR1 MNHNS, CDR2 SASEGT. CDR3 length: 15 amino acids. The CDR3, as DNA: TGTGCCAGCAGTGAACTGACAGGGACGTATTCACCCCTCCACTTT. Its translation: CASSELTGTYSPLHF.

In its sample, this clonotype was seen many times. This rearrangement joins TRBV12-3 or TRBV12-4 to TRBJ2-2, with D possibly being TRBD1 (6 bases). The CDR3 runs 13 residues. V was shortened by 3 bases and J by 4 bases, with 6 bases between the two germline ends. The CDR3 sequence is CASSFRGTGELFF. The CDR3 DNA sequence: TGTGCCAGCAGTTTCAGGGGCACCGGGGAGCTGTTTTTT.

The rearrangement links TRBV6-5 to TRBJ2-7; 7 positions match TRBD1. Germline V gene lookup returns CDR1 MNHEY and CDR2 SVGAGI. The CDR3 loop spans 15 amino acids. Unmatched junction bases numbered 8, after V lost 4 bases and J lost 2 bases. In DNA, the CDR3 is TGTGCCAGCAGTTCAGTACAGGGGTGGACCTACGAGCAGTACTTC. This gives the protein CASSSVQGWTYEQYF.

This clonotype was detected many times. In DNA form, the CDR3 reads TGTGCCAGCAGTTCCCGGACAGGGGGAGAGAAAGATGGCTACACCTTC. Its translation is CASSSRTGGEKDGYTF. The chain carries TRBV28 and TRBJ1-2; 10 nucleotides agree with TRBD1. In germline, CDR1 is MDHEN, CDR2 SYDVKM. This CDR3 is built from 16 residues. Germline trimming cut 4 bases from V and 6 bases from J; bases unmatched to any gene: 11.

This clonotype was seen a handful of times. The chain links TRBV28 to TRBJ1-2; no definite D call. This CDR3 has 12 amino acids. In germline, CDR1 is MDHEN, CDR2 SYDVKM. Trimming removed 5 bases at V and 4 bases at J, with 8 bases between. The DNA for the CDR3 is TGTGCCAGCAGTCTCGACTTCTATGGCTACACCTTC. Translated: CASSLDFYGYTF.

This clonotype was detected ten times or more. The V call is TRBV7-6, the J call TRBJ2-1; D may be TRBD1 or TRBD2 (5 bases each). Between the trimmed V and J ends, which lost 0 bases and 2 bases, there was a span of 17 bases. The CDR3 extends over 18 amino acids. The germline V gene has CDR1 SGHVS and CDR2 FNYEAQ. CDR3 residues: CASSLAARDPVTYNEQFF. Written as DNA, the CDR3 is TGTGCCAGCAGCTTAGCGGCCCGGGACCCAGTAACCTACAATGAGCAGTTCTTC.

V gene TRBV20-1 combines with J gene TRBJ1-6; D gene uncertain. The germline CDR1 and CDR2 sequences are DFQATT and SNEGSKA (reference sequence). The CDR3 runs to 16 residues. V lost 0 bases and J lost 0, with 9 bases in between. In nucleotides, the CDR3 is TGCAGTGCTAGAGATGTAACGAGCTCCTATAATTCACCCCTCCACTTT. Its protein product is CSARDVTSSYNSPLHF.

This clonotype has at least ten counts. This chain links TRBV6-2 or TRBV6-3 with TRBJ2-7; D is uncertain. V was pared by 5 bases and J by 1 base, with 6 bases between. CDR3 length: 12 residues. Germline CDR1 is MNHEY and CDR2 is SVGEGT. The CDR3 sequence is CASSHLSYEQYF. The CDR3 coding sequence is TGTGCCAGCAGTCACCTATCCTACGAGCAGTACTTC.

This clonotype occurred many times. V usage is TRBV5-1 and J usage is TRBJ2-1; unclear D gene. The germline CDR1 and CDR2 sequences are SGHRS and YFSETQ. V was shortened by 5 bases and J by 0 bases, with 12 bases between the two germline ends. CDR3 length: 15 residues. As DNA, the CDR3 is TGCGCCAGCAGTTCGACACCGAGCTCCTACAATGAGCAGTTCTTC. This gives the protein CASSSTPSSYNEQFF.

The V call is TRBV20-1, the J call TRBJ1-2; D remains unclear. Germline V gene data show CDR1 as DFQATT and CDR2 as SNEGSKA (reference sequence). The V and J ends lost 5 bases and 5 bases respectively, with 9 bases between them. The CDR3 contains 11 residues. The CDR3 loop reads CSALGDYGYTF. The CDR3 bases are TGCAGTGCTCTTGGGGATTATGGCTACACCTTC.

The table lists this clonotype with a few counts. This rearrangement joins TRBV5-1 to TRBJ2-3; D ambiguous. V was cut by 0 bases and J by 1 base, with 12 bases left in between. From germline, CDR1 is SGHRS and CDR2 YFSETQ. The length of the CDR3 is 16 residues. CDR3 protein: CASSLGYDGGTDTQYF. DNA of the CDR3: TGCGCCAGCAGCTTGGGGTACGACGGCGGCACAGATACGCAGTATTTT.

This clonotype has a handful of counts. The rearrangement joins TRBV28 to TRBJ2-7; D may be TRBD1 (6 bases). Looked up from germline, CDR1 is MDHEN and CDR2 is SYDVKM. V was pared by 2 bases and J by 2 bases, with 10 bases between. This CDR3 is built from 14 residues. The CDR3 DNA is TGTGCCAGCAGTTTAGTTGGACAGACCTACGAGCAGTACTTC. Its translation: CASSLVGQTYEQYF.

CDR3 amino acids: CASTTGDSGANVLTF. DNA for the CDR3: TGTGCCAGCACTACGGGGGACTCTGGGGCCAACGTCCTGACTTTC. This chain connects TRBV6-1 to TRBJ2-6; the D gene is possibly TRBD2 (6 bases). The germline gives CDR1 MNHNS, CDR2 SASEGT. Trimming removed 7 bases from V and 0 bases from J, with 10 bases in between. The CDR3 runs 15 residues.

The gene calls are TRBV2 and TRBJ2-2, with TRBD1 as a possible D gene (7 bases). Germline lookup yields CDR1 SNHLY and CDR2 FYNNEI. V lost 8 bases and J lost 5, with 18 bases in between. CDR3 length: 15 amino acids. The CDR3 bases are TGTGCCAGCGACAGGGAAGTCGCGGGAACCGGGGAGCTGTTTTTT. Translated: CASDREVAGTGELFF.

This sequence joins TRBV18 and TRBJ1-2; no firm D call. The length of the CDR3 is 14 residues. Germline lookup yields CDR1 KGHSH and CDR2 LQKENI. Trimming took off 8 bases at V and 3 bases at J, with 16 bases between the two ends. For the CDR3, the DNA is TGTGCCAGCACCCGGAGGGCTCAGGACTATGGCTACACCTTC. It codes for CASTRRAQDYGYTF.

This clonotype was counted ten times or more. This sequence joins TRBV20-1 and TRBJ2-1, with D perhaps matching TRBD2 (7 bases). CDR1 is DFQATT and CDR2 is SNEGSKA in the germline V gene (reference sequence). CDR3 length equals 14 residues. Trimming stripped 4 bases from V and 3 bases from J, with 13 bases between. In DNA form, the CDR3 reads TGCAGTGCTACCAGGGGAGGGGGCTACAATGAGCAGTTCTTC. Protein: CSATRGGGYNEQFF.

The rearrangement uses TRBV6-5 and TRBJ2-1; 7 bases agree with TRBD2. CDR3 size: 16 residues. Germline CDR1 reads MNHEY; CDR2 reads SVGAGI. The V gene end was trimmed by 2 bases and the J gene end by 4 bases; junction bases not matched to a gene: 8. Here the CDR3 reads CASSYGRALRYNEQFF. CDR3 sequence (DNA): TGTGCCAGCAGTTACGGGAGGGCCCTCAGGTACAATGAGCAGTTCTTC.

This clonotype was found many times. The J gene is TRBJ2-7, the V gene TRBV28; D may be TRBD2 (6 bases). The CDR3 spans 15 residues. The V gene's germline CDR1 is MDHEN and CDR2 SYDVKM. V lost 3 bases and J 7 bases, leaving 19 bases between the germline ends. CDR3 DNA: TGTGCCAGCAGTTTTCGAGGGAGGTCGTCAACGGAGCAGTACTTC. It yields the protein CASSFRGRSSTEQYF. The complete variable domain, with remaining parts taken from reference TRBV28 and TRBJ2-7, reads DVKVTQSSRYLVKRTGEKVFLECVQDMDHENMFWYRQDPGLGLRLIYFSYDVKMKEKGDIPEGYSVSREKKERFSLILESASTNQTSMYLCASSFRGRSSTEQYFGPGTRLTVT.

This clonotype occurred a few times. The CDR3: CASSYRTEKAFF. The CDR3 region has the DNA TGTGCCAGCAGCTATCGGACAGAGAAAGCTTTCTTT. This chain joins TRBV7-8 and TRBJ1-1; TRBD1 is a possible D gene (6 bases). Germline V gene data show CDR1 as SGHVS and CDR2 as FQNEAQ. The V end lost 4 bases, the J end lost 9 bases, and 12 bases lay between the germline ends. The CDR3 covers 12 residues.